This T cell receptor (beta chain) was found in a study of blood T cell repertoires in COVID-19. Background on the study: Both acute and convalescent COVID-19 samples were obtained from the United States, Italy and Spain.

The CDR3 runs to 16 residues. V lost 4 bases to trimming and J lost 5 bases; unmatched junction nucleotides: 5. CDR1 is LGHDT and CDR2 is YNNKEL in the germline V gene (reference sequence). The method was immunoSEQ multiplex PCR; TCRdb's version includes in-frame clones alone and lacks a portion of them. The sample consists of about 100,000 clones, roughly nine tenths of them appearing once. The material sequenced was peripheral blood. The receptor was isolated from a man aged 50 or older with active COVID-19. The chain couples TRBV3-1 (or the pseudogene TRBV3-2) to TRBJ2-5; 15 bases fit TRBD2. CDR3 DNA: TGTGCCAGCAGCCGACGGACTAGCGGGAGGGAGGAGACCCAGTACTTC. Translation gives CASSRRTSGREETQYF.